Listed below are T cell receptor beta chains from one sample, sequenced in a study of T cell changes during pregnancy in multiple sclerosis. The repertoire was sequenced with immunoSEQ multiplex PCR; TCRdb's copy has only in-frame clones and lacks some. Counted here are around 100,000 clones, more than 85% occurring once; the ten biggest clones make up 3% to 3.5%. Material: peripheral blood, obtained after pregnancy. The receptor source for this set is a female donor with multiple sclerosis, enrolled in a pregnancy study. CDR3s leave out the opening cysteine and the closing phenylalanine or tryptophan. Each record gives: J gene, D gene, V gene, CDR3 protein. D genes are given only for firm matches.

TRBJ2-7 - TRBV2 ASSEALRGVYSYEQY
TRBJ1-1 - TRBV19 ASSPRVGPNTEAF
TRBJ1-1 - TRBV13 ASTSQGMTEAF
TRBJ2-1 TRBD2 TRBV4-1 ASSPGLAGGPYNEQF
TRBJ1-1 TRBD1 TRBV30 AWSVAGTGRATEAF
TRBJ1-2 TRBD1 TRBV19 ASSIGMGQIGYGYT
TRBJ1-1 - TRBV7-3 ASSLSGTSSFLEAF
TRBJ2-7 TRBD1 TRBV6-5 ASTGTGGVREQY
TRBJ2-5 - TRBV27 ASSSRLESRGRETQY
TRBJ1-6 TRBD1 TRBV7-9 ASSATGGKGYNSPLH
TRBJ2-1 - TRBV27 ASSFTVPSYNEQF
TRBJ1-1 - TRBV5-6 ASSITGNTEAF
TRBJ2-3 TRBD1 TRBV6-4 ASSNGQELPQY
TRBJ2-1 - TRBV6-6 ASSLSDSAYNEQF
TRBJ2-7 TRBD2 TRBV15 ATSRGGGADYEQY
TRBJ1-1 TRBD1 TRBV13 ASSAAGGTEAF
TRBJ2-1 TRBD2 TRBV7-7 ASSPGLAGVPSSYNEQF
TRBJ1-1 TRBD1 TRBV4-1 ASSQVQGEATEAF
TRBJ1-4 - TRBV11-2 ASSLDFGSEKLF
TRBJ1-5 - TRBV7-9 ASSPWPRSGNQPQH
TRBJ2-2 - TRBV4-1 ASSQDVFGELF
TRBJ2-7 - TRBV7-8 ASSLPWQSYEQY
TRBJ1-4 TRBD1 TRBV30 AWTADRGNEKLF
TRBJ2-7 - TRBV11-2 ASTAGQPYEQY
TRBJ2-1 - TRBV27 ASRDPPRGDNEQF
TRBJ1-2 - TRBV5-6 ASSLGGRIGYT
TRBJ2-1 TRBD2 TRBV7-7 ASSLSWTSGYNEQF
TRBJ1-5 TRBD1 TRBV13 ASSLAGGRESQH
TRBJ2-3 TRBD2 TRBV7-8 ASSSGTSGGADTQY
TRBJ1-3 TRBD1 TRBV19 ASNQYRGQGNTIY
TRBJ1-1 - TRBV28 ASSLVGGATEAF
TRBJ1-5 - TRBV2 ASSEREGAALSAQH
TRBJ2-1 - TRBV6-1 ACRGSYNEQF
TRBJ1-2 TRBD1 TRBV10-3 AIRGDSYGYT
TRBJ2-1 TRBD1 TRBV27 ASSDRGGYNEQF
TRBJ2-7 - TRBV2 ASEGDYEQY
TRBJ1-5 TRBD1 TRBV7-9 ASSSDRGRSNQPQH
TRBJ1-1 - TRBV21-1 ASKGQGKPEAF
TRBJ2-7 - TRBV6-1 ASSEALTDRSSYEQY
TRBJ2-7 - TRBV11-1 ASSLDRGNYEQY
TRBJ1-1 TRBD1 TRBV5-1 ASSYGQGARAEAF
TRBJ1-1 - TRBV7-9 ASSPPHPEEAF
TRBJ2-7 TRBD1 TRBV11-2 ASRSLRTGHYEQY
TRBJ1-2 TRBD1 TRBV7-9 ASRDRAYGYT
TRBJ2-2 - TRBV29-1 SVEDRTNTGELF
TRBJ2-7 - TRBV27 ASSLWAGKFEQY
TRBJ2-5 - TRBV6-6 ASSYSDQGWRETQY
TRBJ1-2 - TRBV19 ASSIQNYGYT
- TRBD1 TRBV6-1 ASSELGTGGSYEQY
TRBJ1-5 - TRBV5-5 ASGGGPGDQPQH
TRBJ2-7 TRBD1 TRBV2 ASKGTAYEQY
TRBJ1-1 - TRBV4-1 ASSPRSGIIMNTEAF
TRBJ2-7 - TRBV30 AWNWGGARYEQY